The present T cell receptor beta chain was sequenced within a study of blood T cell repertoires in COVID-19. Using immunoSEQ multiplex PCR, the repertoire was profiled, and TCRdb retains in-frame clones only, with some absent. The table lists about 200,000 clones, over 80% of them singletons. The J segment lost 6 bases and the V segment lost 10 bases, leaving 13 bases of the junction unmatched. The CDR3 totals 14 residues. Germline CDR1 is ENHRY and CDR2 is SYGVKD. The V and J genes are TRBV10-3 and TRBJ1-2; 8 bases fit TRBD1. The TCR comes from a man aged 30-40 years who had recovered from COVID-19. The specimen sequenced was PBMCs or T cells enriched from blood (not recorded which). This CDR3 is CATGSGTGINGYTF. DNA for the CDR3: TGTGCCACGGGCTCAGGGACAGGAATAAATGGCTACACCTTC.